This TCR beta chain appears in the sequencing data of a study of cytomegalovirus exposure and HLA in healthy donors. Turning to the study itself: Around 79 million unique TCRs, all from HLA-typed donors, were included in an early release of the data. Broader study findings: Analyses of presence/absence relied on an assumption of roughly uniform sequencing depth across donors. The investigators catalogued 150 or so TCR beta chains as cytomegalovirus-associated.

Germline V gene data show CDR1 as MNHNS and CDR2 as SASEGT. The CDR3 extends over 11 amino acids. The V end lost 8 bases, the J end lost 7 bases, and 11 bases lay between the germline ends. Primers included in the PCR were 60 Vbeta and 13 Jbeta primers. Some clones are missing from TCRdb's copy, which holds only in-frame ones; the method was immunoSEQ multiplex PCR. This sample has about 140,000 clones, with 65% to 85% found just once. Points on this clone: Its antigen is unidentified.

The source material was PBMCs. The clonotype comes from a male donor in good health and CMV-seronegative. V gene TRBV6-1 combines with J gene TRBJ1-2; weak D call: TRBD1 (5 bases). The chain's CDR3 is CASGAPSGYTF. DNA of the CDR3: TGTGCCAGCGGGGCCCCGTCTGGCTACACCTTC.